This paragraph reports one T cell receptor (beta chain). The antigen is undetermined. Germline V gene data show CDR1 as MGHRA and CDR2 as YSYEKL. The CDR3 loop spans 18 amino acids. V lost 1 base, J lost 5 bases, and 16 bases stayed unmatched. The source of the sample is a study of vaccination effects on CD4 cells after COVID-19. Study summary: For each well, about 2 million PBMC were cultured with 8.5 to 10 IU/ml IL-2 and about 11 ug/ml peptides.

Only in-frame clones appear in the TCRdb table, and some are missing; sequencing was by immunoSEQ multiplex PCR. The data hold fewer than 75,000 clones, with less than 85% observed a single time. Investigators separated out CD4+ T cells once 10 days of culture had passed. Each person got two doses of an mRNA SARS-CoV-2 vaccine, BNT162b2 or mRNA-1273. All vaccine recipients tested negative for nucleocapsid antibodies and had never contracted SARS-CoV-2 infection. In the cultures, half the medium was exchanged for IL-2 medium on days 3 and 7. The clonotype was recovered from a human donor who received a COVID-19 vaccine. V and J are TRBV4-1 and TRBJ1-2, with 7 bases fitting TRBD1. Sample: CD4+ T cells from PBMCs cultured without peptide, taken after COVID-19 vaccination. This CDR3 reads CASSQVLGHRGELYGYTF. CDR3 coding DNA: TGCGCCAGCAGCCAAGTCTTGGGACACAGGGGAGAACTATATGGCTACACCTTC.